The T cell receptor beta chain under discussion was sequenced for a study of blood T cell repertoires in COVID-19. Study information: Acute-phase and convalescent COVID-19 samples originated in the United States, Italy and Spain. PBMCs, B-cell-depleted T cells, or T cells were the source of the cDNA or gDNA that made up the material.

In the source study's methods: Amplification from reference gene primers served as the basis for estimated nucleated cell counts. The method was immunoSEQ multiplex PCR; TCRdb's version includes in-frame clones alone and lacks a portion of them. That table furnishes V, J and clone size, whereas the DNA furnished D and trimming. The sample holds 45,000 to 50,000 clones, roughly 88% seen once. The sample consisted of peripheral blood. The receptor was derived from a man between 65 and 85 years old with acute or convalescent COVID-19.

Here the CDR3 reads CASSLELGQTYEQYF. The CDR3 nucleotides read TGTGCCAGCAGCTTAGAACTGGGACAGACCTACGAGCAGTACTTC. This rearrangement joins TRBV7-6 to TRBJ2-7, with 7 positions matching TRBD1. This CDR3 has 15 amino acids. The germline V gene encodes CDR1 SGHVS and CDR2 FNYEAQ. Losses at the gene ends were 1 base for V and 2 bases for J; bases not matched to a gene: 5.